The 26 T cell receptor beta chains presented below share a single source sample, sequenced in a study of blood T cell repertoires in COVID-19. Libraries were prepared by immunoSEQ multiplex PCR; TCRdb keeps only in-frame clonotypes and omits some of them. The table records tens of thousands of clones, 75% to 95% of them present only once. The specimen sequenced was peripheral blood. These receptors were taken from a human donor with active COVID-19. The donor label of this sample is uncertain.

CDR3 nucleotide sequence: TGTGCCACCAGTCCCCCTACAGGGAACGAGCAGTACTTC. It specifies CATSPPTGNEQYF. This rearrangement joins TRBV24-1 to TRBJ2-7; TRBD1 might be the D (6 bases). Deletions cut 6 bases from V and 5 bases from J, with 13 bases between. The germline CDR1 and CDR2 sequences are KGHDR and SFDVKD. The CDR3 is 13 amino acids.

The gene calls are TRBV7-2 and TRBJ2-2, with a possible D match to TRBD1 (6 bases). Germline V gene data show CDR1 as SGHTA and CDR2 as FQGNSA. The CDR3 is 15 residues long. The V and J ends lost 7 bases and 1 base respectively, with 13 bases between them. The CDR3 DNA is TGTGCCAGCATGTGGGGGCTCGGGAACACCGGGGAGCTGTTTTTT. It translates to CASMWGLGNTGELFF. The whole variable domain, filled in from reference TRBV7-2 and TRBJ2-2, reads GAGVSQSPSNKVTEKGKDVELRCDPISGHTALYWYRQSLGQGLEFLIYFQGNSAPDKSGLPSDRFSAERTGGSVSTLTIQRTQQEDSAVYLCASMWGLGNTGELFFGEGSRLTVL.

The chain uses TRBV27 and TRBJ1-2, with D unclear. This CDR3 comprises 13 residues. The germline V gene encodes CDR1 MNHEY and CDR2 SMNVEV (reference sequence). The V and J ends lost 5 bases and 5 bases respectively, with 12 bases between them. The CDR3 coding sequence is TGTGCCAGCAGTCCCCGCGGAGTATATGGCTACACCTTC. Its translation is CASSPRGVYGYTF.

In nucleotides, the CDR3 is TGTGCCAGCAGCGTGGACAGGGGGCGGGTCACTGAAGCTTTCTTT. It encodes CASSVDRGRVTEAFF. The J gene is TRBJ1-1, the V gene TRBV6-6, with TRBD1 matching over 11 bases. J lost 4 bases, V lost 6 bases, and 7 bases had no gene match. The CDR3 extends over 15 amino acids. In germline, CDR1 is MNHNY, CDR2 SVGAGI (reference sequence).

V usage is TRBV12-3 or TRBV12-4 and J usage is TRBJ1-1; D remains ambiguous. The CDR3 covers 12 residues. Deletions cut 5 bases from V and 5 bases from J, with 9 bases between. The CDR3 here is CASSIRITEAFF. CDR3 coding DNA: TGTGCCAGCAGTATCAGAATTACTGAAGCTTTCTTT.

The table lists this clone with a count of one. The chain uses TRBV4-3 and TRBJ2-3; 7 positions match TRBD2. Trimming at V came to 0 bases and at J to 6 bases, leaving 12 bases not matched to a gene. Per the germline V gene, CDR1 is LGHNA and CDR2 is YSLEER. CDR3 length equals 17 residues. CDR3 nucleotide sequence: TGCGCCAGCAGCCAAGATATAGGGCGGGGGTCCCGGGATACGCAGTATTTT. Translating gives CASSQDIGRGSRDTQYF.

DNA of the CDR3: TGTGCCAGCACTTCGGGACAAACTAATGAAAAACTGTTTTTT. Protein product: CASTSGQTNEKLFF. The chain is built from TRBV2 and TRBJ1-4; D possibly corresponds to TRBD1 (6 bases). Germline V lookup: CDR1 SNHLY, CDR2 FYNNEI. V lost 7 bases and J lost 1, with 10 bases in between. The CDR3 covers 14 residues.

This rearrangement joins TRBV16 to TRBJ1-5; a weak D match, TRBD1 (5 bases). Germline V gene data show CDR1 as KGHSY and CDR2 as FQNENV. V lost 0 bases, J lost 2 bases, and 8 bases lay in between. The CDR3 has 15 residues. CDR3 loop: CASSQSEQGNQPQHF. CDR3 DNA: TGTGCCAGCAGCCAATCCGAACAGGGCAATCAGCCCCAGCATTTT.

V gene TRBV19 combines with J gene TRBJ1-2; D gene unclear. V gave up 8 bases and J gave up 5 bases, with 21 bases separating them. Germline CDR1 reads LNHDA; CDR2 reads SQIVND (reference sequence). CDR3 length: 15 residues. As DNA, the CDR3 is TGTGCCAGTCTTAATAAGGGAGAAGGTCGTTATGGCTACACCTTC. Amino acids: CASLNKGEGRYGYTF. The whole variable domain, filled in from reference TRBV19 and TRBJ1-2, reads DGGITQSPKYLFRKEGQNVTLSCEQNLNHDAMYWYRQDPGQGLRLIYYSQIVNDFQKGDIAEGYSVSREKKESFPLTVTSAQKNPTAFYLCASLNKGEGRYGYTFGSGTRLTVV.

The genes are TRBV14 and TRBJ1-2; D gene uncertain. Trimming removed 2 bases at V and 4 bases at J, with 17 bases between. This CDR3 spans 16 amino acids. CDR1 and CDR2 from the germline V gene are SGHDN and FVKESK. CDR3 loop: CASSQRLGREFYGYTF. The CDR3 nucleotides are TGTGCCAGCAGCCAACGCCTGGGCAGAGAGTTCTATGGCTACACCTTC.

The chain links TRBV7-2 to TRBJ2-5, with D possibly being TRBD2 (7 bases). The V end was cut by 5 bases, the J end by 4 bases, with 14 bases between. Germline CDR1 SGHTA, CDR2 FQGNSA. The CDR3 is 14 amino acids. The CDR3 loop is CASSGRGVRETQYF. The CDR3 DNA sequence: TGTGCCAGCAGCGGGAGGGGGGTTAGAGAGACCCAGTACTTC.

The chain couples TRBV7-2 to TRBJ2-3; possible D gene TRBD2, 7 bases. CDR3 length: 15 amino acids. The germline V gene encodes CDR1 SGHTA and CDR2 FQGNSA. V was clipped by 3 bases and J by 5 bases, with 15 bases between them. The CDR3 DNA reads as TGTGCCAGCAGCTTCCCCGGGGGGCGGGAAGATACGCAGTATTTT. It yields the protein CASSFPGGREDTQYF.

The V call is TRBV7-6, the J call TRBJ2-7; possible D gene TRBD1, 5 bases. This CDR3 has 15 amino acids. The V end lost 2 bases, the J end lost 2 bases, and 13 bases lay between the germline ends. Germline assignment: CDR1 SGHVS and CDR2 FNYEAQ. The CDR3 reads CASSLFSDRAYEQYF. CDR3 coding DNA: TGTGCCAGCAGCTTATTCTCTGACAGAGCCTACGAGCAGTACTTC.

This chain uses TRBV2 with TRBJ1-6; D remains ambiguous. Germline-derived CDR1 and CDR2 are SNHLY and FYNNEI. The CDR3 has 15 residues. Trimming removed 1 base from V and 1 base from J, with 5 bases in between. The CDR3 is CASSEGLSYNSPLHF. Here the CDR3 DNA reads TGTGCCAGCAGTGAAGGACTTTCCTATAATTCACCCCTCCACTTT.

This rearrangement joins TRBV6-5 to TRBJ1-1, with 9 bases identical to TRBD1. Germline lookup yields CDR1 MNHEY and CDR2 SVGAGI. The CDR3 has 15 residues. V gave up 5 bases and J gave up 8 bases; unmatched junction bases: 12. CDR3 DNA sequence: TGTGCCAGCAGTCGCCAGGCCGGGACAGGGATCGAAGCTTTCTTT. Translated: CASSRQAGTGIEAFF.

The chain links TRBV19 to TRBJ1-1; D is unclear. With 3 bases removed from V and 5 bases from J, the gap between germline ends came to 7 bases. Germline CDR1 LNHDA, CDR2 SQIVND (reference sequence). This CDR3 is built from 12 residues. The CDR3, as DNA: TGTGCCAGTAGTATGAGAGGGACTGAAGCTTTCTTT. Protein sequence: CASSMRGTEAFF.

The rearrangement uses TRBV7-8 and TRBJ1-5; a weak D match, TRBD1 (5 bases). Trimming pared 1 base from V and 2 bases from J, leaving 9 bases between. Germline V lookup: CDR1 SGHVS, CDR2 FQNEAQ. This CDR3 contains 15 residues. The CDR3 DNA sequence: TGTGCCAGCAGCTTAGGGCCGGGGGGCAATCAGCCCCAGCATTTT. This translates into CASSLGPGGNQPQHF.

The table lists this clone with a count of one. The genes are TRBV5-4 and TRBJ2-7, with 7 bases fitting TRBD1. The germline V gene encodes CDR1 SGHNT and CDR2 YYREEE (reference sequence). Unmatched junction bases numbered 2, after V lost 3 bases and J lost 5 bases. This CDR3 spans 12 amino acids. The CDR3: CASSSGQNEQYF. In DNA, the CDR3 is TGTGCCAGCAGCTCGGGACAGAACGAGCAGTACTTC.

The chain recombines TRBV13 with TRBJ2-7; perhaps TRBD1 as D (7 bases). The CDR3 is 15 amino acids. From germline, CDR1 is PRHDT and CDR2 FYEKMQ (reference sequence). V shed 0 bases and J shed 2 bases, with 11 bases lying between them. The CDR3 is CASSLGGGQTYEQYF. The CDR3 DNA reads TGTGCCAGCAGCTTAGGGGGGGGACAGACCTACGAGCAGTACTTC.

The chain links TRBV5-1 to TRBJ1-1; weak D call: TRBD1 (5 bases). The germline gives CDR1 SGHRS, CDR2 YFSETQ. The V gene lost 0 bases and the J gene lost 2 bases, with 14 bases spanning the gap. The CDR3 consists of 16 residues. DNA for the CDR3: TGCGCCAGCAGCTTGGATGGTCAGGGCATAAACACTGAAGCTTTCTTT. The encoded protein is CASSLDGQGINTEAFF.

The chain is built from TRBV4-3 and TRBJ1-6, with D maybe TRBD1 (5 bases). Trimming pared 0 bases from V and 8 bases from J, leaving 8 bases between. This CDR3 has 14 residues. Looked up from germline, CDR1 is LGHNA and CDR2 is YSLEER. CDR3 loop: CASSQDRGDSPLHF. The CDR3 nucleotides read TGCGCCAGCAGCCAAGACCGGGGGGATTCACCCCTCCACTTT.

The chain employs TRBV7-2 and TRBJ1-1; D remains unclear. The V and J ends lost 3 bases and 0 bases respectively, with 8 bases between them. Germline assignment: CDR1 SGHTA and CDR2 FQGNSA. The CDR3 is 14 amino acids. The CDR3 spells CASSFVSLNTEAFF. The CDR3 nucleotides read TGTGCCAGCAGCTTCGTCAGTTTGAACACTGAAGCTTTCTTT.

This sequence joins TRBV19 and TRBJ2-7; TRBD1 agrees at 7 bases. J was trimmed by 4 bases and V by 3 bases; bases with no gene match: 3. Germline V gene sequence: CDR1 LNHDA, CDR2 SQIVND (reference sequence). This CDR3 has 13 amino acids. The CDR3 loop reads CASSMGTDYEQYF. The CDR3 nucleotides are TGTGCCAGTAGTATGGGGACAGATTACGAGCAGTACTTC.

In this sample, this clone turned up once. This chain connects TRBV5-4 to TRBJ2-1, with TRBD2 identical over 7 bases. Germline V gives CDR1 SGHNT, CDR2 YYREEE (reference sequence). V lost 0 bases and J lost 6; bases outside the gene matches: 6. The CDR3 has 15 amino acids. The CDR3 DNA is TGTGCCAGCAGCTTGGATGGGGGGGACCTCAATGAGCAGTTCTTC. This sequence encodes CASSLDGGDLNEQFF. Combining the CDR3 with reference TRBV5-4 and TRBJ2-1 gives the whole variable domain ETGVTQSPTHLIKTRGQQVTLRCSSQSGHNTVSWYQQALGQGPQFIFQYYREEENGRGNFPPRFSGLQFPNYSSELNVNALELDDSALYLCASSLDGGDLNEQFFGPGTRLTVL.

The rearrangement joins TRBV29-1 to TRBJ1-2; D is perhaps TRBD1 (6 bases). Germline CDR1 and CDR2: SQVTM and ANQGSEA. This CDR3 has 11 amino acids. V gave up 4 bases and J gave up 9 bases, with 12 bases separating them. The CDR3 DNA is TGCAGCGTTGGGGGGCAGTGGAGCTACACCTTC. Its translation is CSVGGQWSYTF.

The chain links TRBV7-3 to TRBJ2-3; 9 bases align to TRBD1. From germline, CDR1 is SGHTA and CDR2 FQGTGA. V was clipped by 5 bases and J by 3 bases; unmatched bases: 9. The CDR3 is 16 residues long. CDR3 loop: CASSPQGAELTDTQYF. The CDR3 coding sequence is TGTGCCAGCAGCCCACAGGGGGCGGAATTGACAGATACGCAGTATTTT.